This T cell receptor (beta chain) was documented in a study of blood T cells in healthy people across ages. General study points: Across the age range, TCR beta diversity per million T cells fell in a roughly linear way. Diversity estimates drawn from one million T cells were deemed underestimates. Unsorted PBMC input precluded a conclusive naive versus antigen-experienced comparison.

This clonotype was observed a few times. The antigen remains unidentified. Trimming stripped 7 bases from V and 4 bases from J, with 5 bases between. There are 11 residues in the CDR3. CDR1 is LGHNT and CDR2 is FRNRAP in the germline V gene. Next came a second PCR, run for about 6 to 11 cycles, which used a sample-barcoded 5' primer along with a J-beta primer mix. TCRdb reprocessed the 5' RACE reads via MiXCR and lists one record per CDR3 protein. The sample shows hundreds of thousands of distinct CDR3 sequences, roughly two fifths of them seen only once. The chain has TRBV12-5 and TRBJ1-5; no firm D call. The source of this sequence is a man older than 75 in good health. Sequenced: blood. The CDR3 sequence: CASARNQPQHF. CDR3 DNA sequence: TGTGCTAGTGCCCGGAATCAGCCCCAGCATTTT.